Presented here are 18 T cell receptor beta chains from one specimen sequenced in a study of identical twins. TCRdb re-analysed the 5' RACE reads in MiXCR, keeping a single row per CDR3 protein. Among 1,800,000 or so distinct CDR3 sequences, less than 40% were seen once, and the ten largest hold 0.27%. The material sequenced was cord blood. The receptors shown here come from a newborn girl in good health.

CDR3 residues: CASSEALGQGYSNQPQHF. CDR3 in DNA: TGTGCCAGCAGTGAAGCGCTAGGACAGGGTTATAGCAATCAGCCCCAGCATTTT. The chain uses TRBV6-1 and TRBJ1-5; TRBD1 agrees at 8 bases. J lost 0 bases, V lost 0 bases, and 7 bases had no gene match. Germline CDR1 reads MNHNS; CDR2 reads SASEGT. The CDR3 is 18 amino acids.

Concerning this clonotype: No conserved phenylalanine or tryptophan ends this CDR3, so it is likely a read error. V and J are TRBV5-1 and TRBJ2-1; maybe TRBD1 (6 bases). Trimming cost V 3 bases and J 5 bases, with 18 bases left between them. Germline loops: CDR1 SGHRS, CDR2 YFSETQ. CDR3 length equals 16 residues. The CDR3 nucleotides read TGCGCCAGCAGCTCCAATGTCAGGGGCCAGCACAATGAGCAGTTCTAC. As protein: CASSSNVRGQHNEQFY.

The CDR3 is CATSDRGSSYNEQFF. CDR3 sequence (DNA): TGTGCCACCAGTGACAGGGGGAGCTCCTACAATGAGCAGTTCTTC. V is TRBV24-1 and J is TRBJ2-1, with 7 bases identical to TRBD1. This CDR3 comprises 15 residues. Germline lookup yields CDR1 KGHDR and CDR2 SFDVKD. V gave up 4 bases and J gave up 0 bases; unmatched junction bases: 2.

V gene TRBV18 combines with J gene TRBJ2-1; D gene unclear. The germline V gene encodes CDR1 KGHSH and CDR2 LQKENI. CDR3 length equals 15 residues. V lost 0 bases to trimming and J lost 3 bases, with 9 bases between them. DNA for the CDR3: TGTGCCAGCTCACCACCGGACGTCGGCTACAATGAGCAGTTCTTC. Translating gives CASSPPDVGYNEQFF.

The chain recombines TRBV5-5 with TRBJ1-2; D unclear. This CDR3 contains 12 residues. The germline V and J ends were trimmed by 2 bases and 8 bases, with 10 bases remaining between them. The germline V gene has CDR1 SGHKS and CDR2 YYEKEE (reference sequence). In nucleotides, the CDR3 is TGTGCCAGCAGCTTAGTTCTGAACGGCTACACCTTC. Protein product: CASSLVLNGYTF.

This clonotype has more than one count but fewer than ten. This chain uses TRBV5-6 with TRBJ2-3; tentative D call: TRBD1 (6 bases). The CDR3 is made up of 13 amino acids. V lost 4 bases to trimming and J lost 4 bases, with 10 bases between them. In germline, CDR1 is SGHDT, CDR2 YYEEEE. Here the CDR3 reads CASSTGWADTQYF. The CDR3, as DNA: TGTGCCAGCAGCACAGGGTGGGCAGATACGCAGTATTTT.

This clonotype is a singleton in its sample. The chain carries TRBV3-1 and TRBJ2-5, with D tentatively TRBD1 or TRBD2 (6 bases each). Trimming cost V 8 bases and J 0 bases, with 16 bases left between them. This CDR3 is built from 15 residues. CDR1 LGHDT and CDR2 YNNKEL come from the germline V gene (reference sequence). The CDR3 spells CASGETGAYQETQYF. The CDR3 DNA is TGTGCCAGCGGTGAGACGGGGGCGTACCAAGAGACCCAGTACTTC.

This clonotype appeared a few times. The chain uses TRBV5-1 and TRBJ2-7; D gene ambiguous. Looked up from germline, CDR1 is SGHRS and CDR2 is YFSETQ. V lost 0 bases and J 2 bases, leaving 9 bases between the germline ends. The CDR3 is made up of 14 amino acids. The CDR3 DNA reads TGCGCCAGCAGCTTGGACCCAACACCCTACGAGCAGTACTTC. This encodes CASSLDPTPYEQYF.

The chain is built from TRBV20-1 and TRBJ2-6; TRBD1 agrees at 9 bases. CDR1 is DFQATT and CDR2 is SNEGSKA in the germline V gene (reference sequence). The CDR3 has 14 residues. V lost 6 bases, J lost 3 bases, and 3 bases stayed unmatched. CDR3 in DNA: TGCAGTGCACGGACAGGGGTTGGGGCCAACGTCCTGACTTTC. It translates to CSARTGVGANVLTF.

The gene calls are TRBV7-9 and TRBJ2-5; 9 nucleotides agree with TRBD2. The CDR3 is 14 amino acids. Losses at the gene ends were 5 bases for V and 13 bases for J; bases not matched to a gene: 14. Germline-derived CDR1 and CDR2 are SEHNR and FQNEAQ (reference sequence). CDR3 residues: CASSPSDSGSERYF. The DNA of the CDR3 is TGTGCCAGCAGCCCCTCGGATAGCGGGAGCGAGCGGTACTTC.

The V and J genes are TRBV3-1 and TRBJ2-1; 10 nucleotides match TRBD2. Gene TRBJ2-7 matches the end of the DNA better, so the J call may be wrong. This CDR3 has 18 amino acids. From germline, CDR1 is LGHDT and CDR2 YNNKEL (reference sequence). The CDR3 nucleotides are TGTGCCAGCAGCCAAGAAGGGGGCGCTAGCGGGGGTTACAATGAGCAGTACTTC. Its translation: CASSQEGGASGGYNEQYF.

This clonotype was seen a few times. The rearrangement links TRBV11-1 to TRBJ2-1; 13 bases map to TRBD2. After removal of 1 base from V and 4 bases from J, the junction contained 4 bases not matched to a gene. Germline assignment: CDR1 SGHAT and CDR2 FQDESV (reference sequence). CDR3 length equals 17 residues. CDR3 residues: CASSLETSGGQYNEQFF. The CDR3 DNA sequence: TGTGCCAGCAGCTTAGAGACTAGCGGGGGGCAGTACAATGAGCAGTTCTTC.

This clonotype was recorded a few times. The V gene is TRBV20-1, the J gene TRBJ2-5, with D perhaps matching TRBD1 (6 bases). The J call may be faulty, since TRBJ2-7 better matches the DNA end. The CDR3 is 14 amino acids. Germline V gene data show CDR1 as DFQATT and CDR2 as SNEGSKA (reference sequence). The CDR3 DNA reads as TGCAGTGCGCCTAAGAACGGACAGAGCTACGAGCAGTACTTC. Its protein is CSAPKNGQSYEQYF.

V is TRBV10-1 and J is TRBJ2-3; 10 nucleotides agree with TRBD2. J was trimmed by 2 bases and V by 3 bases; bases with no gene match: 2. The CDR3 has 15 residues. Germline V gene sequence: CDR1 WNHNN, CDR2 SYGVQD (reference sequence). The CDR3 bases are TGCGCCAGCAGTGAAGCGGGGGGGTACACAGATACGCAGTATTTT. This translates into CASSEAGGYTDTQYF.

A few counts support this clonotype. This rearrangement joins TRBV29-1 to TRBJ1-1; the D gene is possibly TRBD1 (6 bases). Germline loops: CDR1 SQVTM, CDR2 ANQGSEA. V lost 6 bases and J 3 bases, leaving 17 bases between the germline ends. The CDR3 has 14 residues. The CDR3 is CSVVGGQGYTEAFF. CDR3 nucleotide sequence: TGCAGCGTAGTCGGTGGGCAGGGGTACACTGAAGCTTTCTTT. Combining the CDR3 with reference TRBV29-1 and TRBJ1-1 gives the whole variable domain SAVISQKPSRDICQRGTSLTIQCQVDSQVTMMFWYRQQPGQSLTLIATANQGSEATYESGFVIDKFPISRPNLTFSTLTVSNMSPEDSSIYLCSVVGGQGYTEAFFGQGTRLTVV.

This clonotype appeared a few times. This sequence joins TRBV4-2 and TRBJ2-7, with D maybe TRBD1 (6 bases). The CDR3 contains 12 residues. The ends were cut back, 8 bases at V and 6 bases at J, with 14 bases in the middle. The germline V gene has CDR1 LGHNA and CDR2 YNFKEQ. The CDR3 DNA is TGTGCCAGCGCGACAGGCAACGCCGAGCAGTACTTC. Translation: CASATGNAEQYF.

The J gene is TRBJ2-7, the V gene TRBV4-1; TRBD2 aligns across 7 bases. CDR3 length equals 15 residues. J lost 7 bases, V lost 4 bases, and 13 bases had no gene match. The V gene's germline CDR1 is MGHRA and CDR2 YSYEKL. The CDR3 protein is CASSPSGVSTNEQYF. The DNA of the CDR3 is TGCGCCAGCAGCCCGAGCGGGGTAAGCACCAATGAGCAGTACTTC.

There are many counts of this clonotype. The chain links TRBV10-3 to TRBJ2-1; 9 nucleotides align to TRBD2. This CDR3 region has 16 residues. V was pared by 2 bases and J by 0 bases, with 2 bases of the junction left unmatched. Germline V gene data show CDR1 as ENHRY and CDR2 as SYGVKD. The CDR3 is CAISEGLASSYNEQFF. CDR3 nucleotides: TGTGCCATCAGTGAGGGACTAGCGAGCTCCTACAATGAGCAGTTCTTC.